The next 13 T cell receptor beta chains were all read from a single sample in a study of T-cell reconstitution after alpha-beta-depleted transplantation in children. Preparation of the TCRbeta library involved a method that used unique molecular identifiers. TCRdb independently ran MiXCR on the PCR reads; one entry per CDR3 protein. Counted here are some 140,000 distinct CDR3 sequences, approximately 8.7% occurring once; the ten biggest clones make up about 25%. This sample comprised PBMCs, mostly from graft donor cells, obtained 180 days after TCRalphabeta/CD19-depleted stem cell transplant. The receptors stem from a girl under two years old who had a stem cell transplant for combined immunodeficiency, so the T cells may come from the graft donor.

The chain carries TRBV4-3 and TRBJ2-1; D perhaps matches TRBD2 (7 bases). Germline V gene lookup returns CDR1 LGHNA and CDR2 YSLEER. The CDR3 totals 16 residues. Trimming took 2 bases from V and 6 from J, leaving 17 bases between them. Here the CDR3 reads CASSQRWGGGGNEQFF. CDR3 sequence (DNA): TGCGCCAGCAGCCAAAGGTGGGGGGGAGGGGGCAATGAGCAGTTCTTC.

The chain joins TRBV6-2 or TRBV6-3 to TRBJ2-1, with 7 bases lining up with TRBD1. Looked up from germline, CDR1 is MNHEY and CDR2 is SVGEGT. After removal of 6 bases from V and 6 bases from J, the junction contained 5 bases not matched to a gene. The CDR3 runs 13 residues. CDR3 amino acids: CASSRDRINEQFF. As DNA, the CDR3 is TGTGCCAGCAGCCGGGACAGAATCAATGAGCAGTTCTTC.

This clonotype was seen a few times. CDR3 DNA: TGCAGTGCTAGAGATCCTAGGGACAGGGGAACGTATGGCTACACCTTC. Translating gives CSARDPRDRGTYGYTF. This chain connects TRBV20-1 to TRBJ1-2, with 10 bases aligning to TRBD1. Germline V gene sequence: CDR1 DFQATT, CDR2 SNEGSKA (reference sequence). The CDR3 is 16 residues long. J lost 5 bases, V lost 0 bases, and 9 bases had no gene match.

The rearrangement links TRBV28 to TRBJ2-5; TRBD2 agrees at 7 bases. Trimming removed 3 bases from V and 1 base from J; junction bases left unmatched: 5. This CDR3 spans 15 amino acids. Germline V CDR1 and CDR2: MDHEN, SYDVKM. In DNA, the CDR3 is TGTGCCAGCAGTTTCGGTTGGACTAGCCAAGAGACCCAGTACTTC. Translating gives CASSFGWTSQETQYF.

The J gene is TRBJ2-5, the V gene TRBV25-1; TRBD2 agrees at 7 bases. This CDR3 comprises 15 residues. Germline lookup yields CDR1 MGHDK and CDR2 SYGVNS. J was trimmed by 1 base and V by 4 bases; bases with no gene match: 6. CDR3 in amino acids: CASSVAGTTQETQYF. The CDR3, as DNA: TGTGCCAGCAGTGTTGCCGGGACTACCCAAGAGACCCAGTACTTC.

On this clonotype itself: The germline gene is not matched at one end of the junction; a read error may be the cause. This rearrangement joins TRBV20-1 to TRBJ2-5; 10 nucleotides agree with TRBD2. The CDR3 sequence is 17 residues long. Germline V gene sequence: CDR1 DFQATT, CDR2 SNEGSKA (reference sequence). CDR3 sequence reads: CCARDPGLAAFQETQYF. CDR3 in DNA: TGCTGTGCTAGAGATCCCGGACTAGCGGCCTTCCAAGAGACCCAGTACTTC.

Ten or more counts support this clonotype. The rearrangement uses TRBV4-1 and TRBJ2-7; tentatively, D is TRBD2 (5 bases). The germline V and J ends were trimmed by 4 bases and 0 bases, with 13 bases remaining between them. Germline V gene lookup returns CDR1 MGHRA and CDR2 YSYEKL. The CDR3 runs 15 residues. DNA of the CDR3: TGCGCCAGCAGCCGTTCTGGAGGAAGCTCCTACGAGCAGTACTTC. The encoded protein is CASSRSGGSSYEQYF.

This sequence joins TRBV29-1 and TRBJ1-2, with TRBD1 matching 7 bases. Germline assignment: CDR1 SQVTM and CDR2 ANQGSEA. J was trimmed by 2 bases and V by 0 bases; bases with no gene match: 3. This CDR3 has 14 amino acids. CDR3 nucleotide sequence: TGCAGCGTTGAAGATCGGGGACAGAACTATGGCTACACCTTC. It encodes CSVEDRGQNYGYTF.

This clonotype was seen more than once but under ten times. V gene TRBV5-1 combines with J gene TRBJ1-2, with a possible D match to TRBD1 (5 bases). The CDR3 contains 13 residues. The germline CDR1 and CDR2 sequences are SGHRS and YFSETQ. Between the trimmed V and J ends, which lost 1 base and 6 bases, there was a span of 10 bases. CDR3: CASSLWGVDGYTF. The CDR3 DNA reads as TGCGCCAGCAGCTTGTGGGGGGTGGATGGCTACACCTTC. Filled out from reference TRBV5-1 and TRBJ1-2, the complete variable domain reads KAGVTQTPRYLIKTRGQQVTLSCSPISGHRSVSWYQQTPGQGLQFLFEYFSETQRNKGNFPGRFSGRQFSNSRSEMNVSTLELGDSALYLCASSLWGVDGYTFGSGTRLTVV.

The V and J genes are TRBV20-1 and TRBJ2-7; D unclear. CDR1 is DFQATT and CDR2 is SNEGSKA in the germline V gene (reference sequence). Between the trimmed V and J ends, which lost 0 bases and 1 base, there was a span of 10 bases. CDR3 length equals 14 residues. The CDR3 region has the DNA TGCAGTGCTAGAGATGTTAGGGTATCCTACGAGCAGTACTTC. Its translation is CSARDVRVSYEQYF.

CDR3 region: CAISPGLAGAYEQYF. As DNA, the CDR3 is TGTGCCATCAGCCCGGGACTAGCGGGAGCCTACGAGCAGTACTTC. The chain is built from TRBV10-3 and TRBJ2-7; TRBD2 matches 14 bases. After removal of 6 bases from V and 2 bases from J, the junction contained 3 bases not matched to a gene. This CDR3 region has 15 residues. Germline V gene sequence: CDR1 ENHRY, CDR2 SYGVKD.

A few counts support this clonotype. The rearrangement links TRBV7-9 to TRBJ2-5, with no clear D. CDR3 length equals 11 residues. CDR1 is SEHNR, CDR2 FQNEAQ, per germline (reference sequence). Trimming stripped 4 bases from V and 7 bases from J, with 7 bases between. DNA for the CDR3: TGTGCCAGCAGCTCCCCAAGGACCCAGTACTTC. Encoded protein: CASSSPRTQYF.

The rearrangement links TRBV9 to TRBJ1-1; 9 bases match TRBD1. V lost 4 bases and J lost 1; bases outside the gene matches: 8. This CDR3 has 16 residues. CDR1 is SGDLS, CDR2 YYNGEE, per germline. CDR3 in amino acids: CASSSGTGTGNTEAFF. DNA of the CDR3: TGTGCCAGCAGCTCCGGGACAGGGACGGGGAACACTGAAGCTTTCTTT.